The 3 T cell receptor beta chains reported below all come from one sample, sequenced in a study of control samples from healthy donors and cancer patients. Sequenced by immunoSEQ multiplex PCR; TCRdb stores in-frame clones only, minus some. The table shows approximately 94,000 clones, with 86% occurring only once. Sequenced material: blood. Source of these receptors: a woman in her forties or fifties in good health.

This chain uses TRBV29-1 with TRBJ2-2; D uncertain. V gave up 6 bases and J gave up 0 bases, with 8 bases separating them. CDR1 is SQVTM and CDR2 is ANQGSEA in the germline V gene. The CDR3 has 13 residues. The chain's CDR3 is CSVPVANTGELFF. CDR3 sequence (DNA): TGCAGCGTCCCGGTAGCGAACACCGGGGAGCTGTTTTTT.

The J gene is TRBJ2-5, the V gene TRBV10-2; perhaps TRBD1 as D (6 bases). V lost 7 bases, J lost 7 bases, and 10 bases lay in between. The CDR3 spans 11 residues. The germline V gene encodes CDR1 WSHSY and CDR2 SAAADI. For the CDR3, the DNA is TGCGCCAGCAACAGGGCCGGGACCCAGTACTTC. Its translation: CASNRAGTQYF.

Only one count was recorded for this clone. This chain uses TRBV19 with TRBJ2-2; a possible D gene is TRBD1 (6 bases). CDR1 is LNHDA, CDR2 SQIVND, per germline (reference sequence). V was cut by 7 bases and J by 0 bases, with 9 bases left in between. The CDR3 is made up of 14 amino acids. The CDR3 reads CASKDRTNTGELFF. DNA of the CDR3: TGTGCCAGTAAGGACAGAACGAACACCGGGGAGCTGTTTTTT.